The 28 T cell receptor beta chains given below trace back to one sample, sequenced in a study of cytomegalovirus exposure and HLA in healthy donors (dated by TCRdb to 2016 to 2017). The library came from the immunoSEQ multiplex PCR assay. For the multiplex PCR, a mixture combining 60 forward primers for TCR Vbeta segments and 13 reverse primers for TCR Jbeta segments was used. TCRdb obtained this table from immuneACCESS and retained in-frame rearrangements with V and J assigned. These tables miss some clones; where compared with another copy, unresolved V genes account for less than half of the shortfall, and the remainder is unexplained. This sample gives about 150,000 clones in total; 78% of them show up just once. Jointly, the top ten make up approximately 6.8% of the sample. Sequencing was performed on PBMCs. The receptors were sampled from a woman in her forties in good health and CMV-seropositive.

The chain employs TRBV6-1 and TRBJ1-2; D gene uncertain. Germline lookup yields CDR1 MNHNS and CDR2 SASEGT. V gave up 8 bases and J gave up 5 bases, with 9 bases separating them. The CDR3 spans 11 residues. CDR3 sequence: CASREVYGYTF. CDR3 sequence (DNA): TGTGCCAGCCGGGAGGTTTATGGCTACACCTTC.

In its sample, this clone was seen once. This chain connects TRBV9 to TRBJ2-1, with 7 bases matching TRBD2. The V gene's germline CDR1 is SGDLS and CDR2 YYNGEE. The CDR3 is 17 amino acids. V trimming: 3 bases; J trimming: 7 bases; junction bases outside the gene matches: 16. CDR3 DNA: TGTGCCAGCAGCGCGCCCCTAGGACCGGGGGGACTTAATGAGCAGTTCTTC. It encodes CASSAPLGPGGLNEQFF.

This clone has a handful of counts. The J gene is TRBJ1-1, the V gene TRBV19, with a possible D match to TRBD1 (6 bases). The CDR3 contains 15 residues. Germline loops: CDR1 LNHDA, CDR2 SQIVND (reference sequence). The germline V and J ends were trimmed by 8 bases and 0 bases, with 16 bases remaining between them. CDR3: CASRQGRAMNTEAFF. Written as DNA, the CDR3 is TGTGCCAGTCGCCAGGGGAGAGCAATGAACACTGAAGCTTTCTTT.

V usage is TRBV7-2 and J usage is TRBJ1-4; D possibly corresponds to TRBD1 (6 bases). Germline loops: CDR1 SGHTA, CDR2 FQGNSA. The CDR3 is 16 amino acids. The V gene lost 0 bases and the J gene lost 3 bases, with 11 bases spanning the gap. The CDR3 region is CASSLAGASANEKLFF. In DNA, the CDR3 is TGTGCCAGCAGCTTAGCGGGGGCTTCGGCTAATGAAAAACTGTTTTTT.

The gene calls are TRBV10-2 and TRBJ2-7, with D possibly being TRBD2 (6 bases). V dropped 4 bases and J dropped 3 bases, with 7 bases sitting between them. CDR3 length: 12 residues. Looked up from germline, CDR1 is WSHSY and CDR2 is SAAADI. For the CDR3, the DNA is TGCGCCAGCAGTGTGGGGGGCTACGAGCAGTACTTC. Residues: CASSVGGYEQYF.

The table lists this clone with many counts. The chain couples TRBV5-1 to TRBJ1-1; no definite D call. The CDR3 extends over 14 amino acids. Germline CDR1 SGHRS, CDR2 YFSETQ. Trimming left V 0 bases short and J 1 base short, with 7 bases between. The CDR3 bases are TGCGCCAGCAGCTTGGCCCAGTCGAACACTGAAGCTTTCTTT. Its protein product is CASSLAQSNTEAFF.

CDR3 in DNA: TGTGCCAGCAGCCAGGCTACAGGAGGCTACACCTTC. As protein: CASSQATGGYTF. The chain couples TRBV4-2 to TRBJ1-2; D might be TRBD1 (5 bases). This CDR3 is 12 amino acids long. Trimming shortened V by 3 bases and J by 8 bases, and 10 bases separated the two germline ends. CDR1 and CDR2 (germline): LGHNA, YNFKEQ.

The chain couples TRBV5-1 to TRBJ1-4; D is perhaps TRBD1 (6 bases). The V and J ends lost 4 bases and 3 bases respectively, with 10 bases between them. The CDR3 loop spans 14 amino acids. Germline assignment: CDR1 SGHRS and CDR2 YFSETQ. CDR3 coding DNA: TGCGCCAGCAGCATGGACAGAGCTAATGAAAAACTGTTTTTT. Translated, it gives CASSMDRANEKLFF.

V gene TRBV7-3 combines with J gene TRBJ2-1; 9 bases map to TRBD1. CDR3 size: 15 residues. The J segment lost 8 bases and the V segment lost 5 bases, leaving 10 bases of the junction unmatched. Germline V gene data show CDR1 as SGHTA and CDR2 as FQGTGA. The CDR3 DNA sequence: TGTGCCAGCAGCCCCGCAGGGGGACAGGGTGATGAGCAGTTCTTC. Its protein is CASSPAGGQGDEQFF.

This chain links TRBV19 with TRBJ2-7, with 8 bases fitting TRBD1. Trimming removed 3 bases from V and 0 bases from J; junction bases left unmatched: 7. This CDR3 is built from 16 residues. Germline CDR1 reads LNHDA; CDR2 reads SQIVND (reference sequence). The CDR3 sequence: CASSIGSGGGSYEQYF. The CDR3 nucleotides are TGTGCCAGTAGTATCGGCTCAGGGGGCGGCTCCTACGAGCAGTACTTC.

This chain connects TRBV6-1 to TRBJ2-1; 7 nucleotides agree with TRBD2. The J segment lost 8 bases and the V segment lost 0 bases, leaving 4 bases of the junction unmatched. Germline CDR1 and CDR2: MNHNS and SASEGT. This CDR3 region has 14 residues. The CDR3 loop reads CASSEARGLDEQFF. Here the CDR3 DNA reads TGTGCCAGCAGTGAAGCGCGGGGGTTGGATGAGCAGTTCTTC.

V is TRBV7-2 and J is TRBJ1-3, with 7 bases lining up with TRBD1. The germline gives CDR1 SGHTA, CDR2 FQGNSA. The V and J ends lost 2 bases and 12 bases, in that order; junction bases with no gene match: 7. The CDR3 has 13 amino acids. The CDR3 DNA sequence: TGTGCCAGCAGCTTAATAAGACAGGGCGGCATATATTTT. Translation: CASSLIRQGGIYF.

The chain joins TRBV19 to TRBJ1-1; 7 bases agree with TRBD1. V lost 8 bases, J lost 5 bases, and 8 bases stayed unmatched. Germline lookup yields CDR1 LNHDA and CDR2 SQIVND (reference sequence). The CDR3 covers 13 residues. CDR3 coding DNA: TGTGCCAGTGATGACAGGGTAAAAACTGAAGCTTTCTTT. This gives the protein CASDDRVKTEAFF.

The J gene is TRBJ2-4, the V gene TRBV19; 8 bases fit TRBD1. The CDR3 covers 13 residues. The trim removed 6 bases at V and 7 bases at J, leaving 5 bases unmatched. Germline V gives CDR1 LNHDA, CDR2 SQIVND (reference sequence). The DNA for the CDR3 is TGTGCCAGTAGGGCATGGACAGGGAACATTCAGTACTTC. Its translation: CASRAWTGNIQYF.

This clone has only one observation. The rearrangement links TRBV5-6 to TRBJ2-4, with 7 positions matching TRBD1. V gave up 2 bases and J gave up 12 bases; unmatched junction bases: 8. This CDR3 spans 13 amino acids. CDR1 SGHDT and CDR2 YYEEEE come from the germline V gene. For the CDR3, the DNA is TGTGCCAGCAGCTTTGGCCAGGGGGTCAGTCAGTACTTC. This sequence encodes CASSFGQGVSQYF.

The V gene is TRBV6-5, the J gene TRBJ1-4; D possibly corresponds to TRBD1 (6 bases). Germline CDR1 MNHEY, CDR2 SVGAGI. Trimming shortened V by 0 bases and J by 8 bases, and 16 bases separated the two germline ends. CDR3 length: 16 residues. As DNA, the CDR3 is TGTGCCAGCAGTTACTCGACCCGAGGGGGTCAAGAAAAACTGTTTTTT. This gives the protein CASSYSTRGGQEKLFF.

CDR3 region: CATSRSDRYYGYTF. The CDR3 DNA reads as TGTGCCACCAGCAGATCGGACAGATACTATGGCTACACCTTC. The chain links TRBV15 to TRBJ1-2; weak D call: TRBD1 (6 bases). CDR1 LNHNV and CDR2 YYDKDF come from the germline V gene (reference sequence). This CDR3 has 14 residues. Trimming removed 2 bases at V and 3 bases at J, with 10 bases between.

The rearrangement joins TRBV19 to TRBJ1-5; 7 positions agree with TRBD1. Germline CDR1 reads LNHDA; CDR2 reads SQIVND (reference sequence). The CDR3 totals 15 residues. The V and J ends lost 7 bases and 5 bases, in that order; junction bases with no gene match: 11. The CDR3 nucleotides read TGTGCCAGTAATGACAGACAGGGTTGGGATCAGCCCCAGCATTTT. Residues: CASNDRQGWDQPQHF.

This chain joins TRBV6-1 and TRBJ1-2; TRBD1 is a possible D gene (5 bases). The germline CDR1 and CDR2 sequences are MNHNS and SASEGT. The CDR3 runs 13 residues. The V end was cut by 10 bases, the J end by 0 bases, with 12 bases between. CDR3 nucleotides: TGTGCCACCAGACAGACCGCTAACTATGGCTACACCTTC. It encodes CATRQTANYGYTF.

The sample holds a few counts of this clone. The rearrangement joins TRBV4-1 to TRBJ1-3, with D hard to call. The germline gives CDR1 MGHRA, CDR2 YSYEKL. The CDR3 is 16 residues long. The V end was cut by 1 base, the J end by 0 bases, with 10 bases between. The CDR3 region is CASSQVLSNSGNTIYF. The CDR3 nucleotides are TGCGCCAGCAGCCAAGTTCTCAGTAACTCTGGAAACACCATATATTTT.

In this sample, this clone turned up once. CDR3 amino acids: CASSLSDNSPLHF. The DNA for the CDR3 is TGTGCCAGCAGCTTGAGTGATAATTCACCCCTCCACTTT. J is TRBJ1-6 and V is TRBV7-9; D is unclear. V was trimmed by 3 bases and J by 5 bases, leaving 5 bases between them. This CDR3 spans 13 amino acids. The germline V gene encodes CDR1 SEHNR and CDR2 FQNEAQ (reference sequence).

In nucleotides, the CDR3 is TGTGCCAGCAGTCGGACAGACGGGGCTGAGCAGTTCTTC. Protein: CASSRTDGAEQFF. The chain is built from TRBV5-8 and TRBJ2-1, with D possibly TRBD1 on 6 matching bases. The germline CDR1 and CDR2 sequences are SGHTS and YDEGEE. Trimming removed 5 bases from V and 9 bases from J, with 15 bases in between. The CDR3 is made up of 13 amino acids.

Details on this clone: Other nucleotide sequences from this sample produce the same CDR3. This chain connects TRBV6-5 to TRBJ2-6, with no clear D. Per germline, CDR1 MNHEY and CDR2 SVGAGI. V lost 6 bases, J lost 1 base, and 4 bases lay in between. CDR3 length: 13 residues. This CDR3 is CASRRSGANVLTF. The CDR3 region has the DNA TGTGCCAGCAGGAGATCTGGGGCCAACGTCCTGACTTTC.

This rearrangement joins TRBV19 to TRBJ2-3, with TRBD2 matching 7 bases. The CDR3 is 12 amino acids. After removal of 5 bases from V and 9 bases from J, the junction contained 5 bases not matched to a gene. CDR1 LNHDA and CDR2 SQIVND come from the germline V gene (reference sequence). As DNA, the CDR3 is TGTGCCAGTAGTTCTGCGGGAGACACGCAGTATTTT. The encoded protein is CASSSAGDTQYF.

The chain uses TRBV4-3 and TRBJ2-2; weak D call: TRBD1 (5 bases). This CDR3 is built from 13 residues. The germline V and J ends were trimmed by 4 bases and 4 bases, with 7 bases remaining between them. Germline lookup yields CDR1 LGHNA and CDR2 YSLEER. The CDR3 region is CASSRDSTGELFF. The DNA of the CDR3 is TGCGCCAGCAGCCGAGACAGCACCGGGGAGCTGTTTTTT.

This clone appeared a few times. The chain combines TRBV27 with TRBJ2-1; TRBD1 agrees at 8 bases. Germline trimming cut 8 bases from V and 5 bases from J; bases unmatched to any gene: 8. The CDR3 covers 14 residues. Germline CDR1 is MNHEY and CDR2 is SMNVEV (reference sequence). In DNA, the CDR3 is TGTGCCAGCGCTTGGACAGGGAAGCACAATGAGCAGTTCTTC. Protein: CASAWTGKHNEQFF.

The rearrangement links TRBV7-2 to TRBJ1-1, with a weak D call TRBD1 (5 bases). The CDR3 runs 13 residues. V was cut by 5 bases and J by 3 bases, with 10 bases left in between. Germline lookup yields CDR1 SGHTA and CDR2 FQGNSA. This chain's CDR3 is CASSQPGDTEAFF. CDR3 in DNA: TGTGCCAGCAGCCAGCCGGGGGACACTGAAGCTTTCTTT.

This clone has just a few counts. The chain carries TRBV7-2 and TRBJ2-5, with D possibly TRBD2 on 5 matching bases. The CDR3 covers 15 residues. Germline V CDR1 and CDR2: SGHTA, FQGNSA. V lost 0 bases, J lost 5 bases, and 13 bases lay in between. CDR3 loop: CASSLAPTTGETQYF. The CDR3 DNA reads TGTGCCAGCAGCTTAGCCCCAACAACGGGGGAGACCCAGTACTTC.